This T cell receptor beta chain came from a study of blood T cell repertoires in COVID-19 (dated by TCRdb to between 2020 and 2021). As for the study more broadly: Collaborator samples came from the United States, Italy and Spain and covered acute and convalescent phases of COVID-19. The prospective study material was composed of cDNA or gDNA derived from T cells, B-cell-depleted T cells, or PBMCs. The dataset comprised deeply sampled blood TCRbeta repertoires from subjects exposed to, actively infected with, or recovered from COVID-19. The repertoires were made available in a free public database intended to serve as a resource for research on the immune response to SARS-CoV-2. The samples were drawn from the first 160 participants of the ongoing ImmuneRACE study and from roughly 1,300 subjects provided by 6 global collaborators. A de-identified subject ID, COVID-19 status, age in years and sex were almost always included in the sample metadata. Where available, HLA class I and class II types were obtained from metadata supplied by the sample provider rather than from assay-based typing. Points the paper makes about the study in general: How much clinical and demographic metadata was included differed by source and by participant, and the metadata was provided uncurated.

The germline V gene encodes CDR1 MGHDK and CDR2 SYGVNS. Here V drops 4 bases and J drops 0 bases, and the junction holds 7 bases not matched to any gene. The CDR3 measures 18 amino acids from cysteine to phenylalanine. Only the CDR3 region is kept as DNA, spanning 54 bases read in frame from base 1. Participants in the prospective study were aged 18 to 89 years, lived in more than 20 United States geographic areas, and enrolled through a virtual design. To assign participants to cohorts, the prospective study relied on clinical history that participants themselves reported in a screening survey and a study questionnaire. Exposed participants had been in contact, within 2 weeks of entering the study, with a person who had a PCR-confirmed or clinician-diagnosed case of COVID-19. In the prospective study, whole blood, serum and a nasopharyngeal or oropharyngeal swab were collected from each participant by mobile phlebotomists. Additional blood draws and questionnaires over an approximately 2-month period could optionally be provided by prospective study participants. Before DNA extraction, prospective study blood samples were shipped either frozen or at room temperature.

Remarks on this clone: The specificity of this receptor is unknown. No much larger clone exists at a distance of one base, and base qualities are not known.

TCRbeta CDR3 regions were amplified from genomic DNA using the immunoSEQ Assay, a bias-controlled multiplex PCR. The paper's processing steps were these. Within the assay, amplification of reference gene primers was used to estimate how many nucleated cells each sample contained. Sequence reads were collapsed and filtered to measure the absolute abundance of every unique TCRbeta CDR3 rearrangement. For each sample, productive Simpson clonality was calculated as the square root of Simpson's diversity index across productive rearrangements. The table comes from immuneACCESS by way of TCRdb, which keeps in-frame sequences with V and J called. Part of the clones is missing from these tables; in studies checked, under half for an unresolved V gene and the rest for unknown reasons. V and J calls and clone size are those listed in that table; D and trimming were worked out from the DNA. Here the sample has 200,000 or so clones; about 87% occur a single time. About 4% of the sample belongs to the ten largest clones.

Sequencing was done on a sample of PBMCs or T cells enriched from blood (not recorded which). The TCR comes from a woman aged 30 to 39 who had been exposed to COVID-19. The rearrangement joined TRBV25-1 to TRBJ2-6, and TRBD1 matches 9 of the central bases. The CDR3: CASSATSGQGSGANVLTF. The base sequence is TGTGCCAGCAGTGCAACCTCGGGACAGGGCTCTGGGGCCAACGTCCTGACTTTC.